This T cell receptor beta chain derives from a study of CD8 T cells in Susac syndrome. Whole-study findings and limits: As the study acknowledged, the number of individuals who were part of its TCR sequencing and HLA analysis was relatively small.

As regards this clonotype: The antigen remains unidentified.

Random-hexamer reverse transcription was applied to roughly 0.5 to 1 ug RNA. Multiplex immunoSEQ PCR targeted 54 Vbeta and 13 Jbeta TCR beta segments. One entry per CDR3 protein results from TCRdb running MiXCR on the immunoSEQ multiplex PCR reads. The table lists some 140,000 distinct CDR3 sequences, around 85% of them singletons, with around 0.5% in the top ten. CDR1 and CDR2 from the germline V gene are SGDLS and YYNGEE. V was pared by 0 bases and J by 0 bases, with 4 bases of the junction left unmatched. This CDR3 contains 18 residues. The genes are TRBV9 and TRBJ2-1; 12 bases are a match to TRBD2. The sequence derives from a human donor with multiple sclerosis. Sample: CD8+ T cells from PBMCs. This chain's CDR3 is CASSVGTSGRLSYNEQFF. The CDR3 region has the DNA TGTGCCAGCAGCGTAGGTACTAGCGGGAGGCTCTCCTACAATGAGCAGTTCTTC. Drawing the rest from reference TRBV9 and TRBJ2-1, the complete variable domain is DSGVTQTPKHLITATGQRVTLRCSPRSGDLSVYWYQQSLDQGLQFLIQYYNGEERAKGNILERFSAQQFPDLHSELNLSSLELGDSALYFCASSVGTSGRLSYNEQFFGPGTRLTVL.